This passage covers 13 T cell receptor beta chains from one sample sequenced in a study of cytomegalovirus exposure and HLA in healthy donors. Measured with immunoSEQ multiplex PCR; TCRdb has only the in-frame clones, and not every one. This repertoire shows over 150,000 clones, approximately 89% found once; its top ten account for 3.5% to 4.5%. The specimen was PBMCs. The source of these receptors is a man younger than 35 in good health and CMV-seropositive.

The chain couples TRBV6-5 to TRBJ2-7, with D perhaps matching TRBD1 (5 bases). With 7 bases removed from V and 3 bases from J, the gap between germline ends came to 13 bases. This CDR3 has 13 amino acids. Germline V gene lookup returns CDR1 MNHEY and CDR2 SVGAGI. CDR3 sequence: CASKKGFGYEQYF. The CDR3, as DNA: TGTGCCAGCAAAAAGGGGTTCGGCTACGAGCAGTACTTC.

The CDR3: CASSLNLGIEAFF. CDR3 DNA sequence: TGTGCCAGCAGCTTAAATTTGGGCATTGAAGCTTTCTTT. The chain joins TRBV7-8 to TRBJ1-1; no reliable D call. V was shortened by 2 bases and J by 7 bases, with 11 bases between the two germline ends. The germline V gene has CDR1 SGHVS and CDR2 FQNEAQ. This CDR3 region has 13 residues.

The J gene is TRBJ2-7, the V gene TRBV5-1; 7 bases align to TRBD2. Germline V gene lookup returns CDR1 SGHRS and CDR2 YFSETQ. V was pared by 3 bases and J by 3 bases, with 0 bases of the junction left unmatched. The CDR3 has 12 amino acids. CDR3 coding DNA: TGCGCCAGCAGCTCGGGGGGCTACGAGCAGTACTTC. This encodes CASSSGGYEQYF.

The chain joins TRBV7-8 to TRBJ1-1, with D perhaps matching TRBD1 (5 bases). The V and J ends lost 2 bases and 2 bases respectively, with 6 bases between them. This CDR3 is built from 13 residues. The germline CDR1 and CDR2 sequences are SGHVS and FQNEAQ. CDR3 coding DNA: TGTGCCAGCAGCTTACAGGGAAACACTGAAGCTTTCTTT. It codes for CASSLQGNTEAFF.

V is TRBV28 and J is TRBJ2-7, with TRBD2 as a possible D gene (5 bases). The germline gives CDR1 MDHEN, CDR2 SYDVKM. The CDR3 spans 17 residues. V lost 2 bases to trimming and J lost 2 bases, with 19 bases between them. DNA of the CDR3: TGTGCCAGCAGTTTAGGATTGGGGAGCCACGACGCCTACGAGCAGTACTTC. Translating it yields CASSLGLGSHDAYEQYF.

The count of this clone is one. The rearrangement links TRBV6-5 to TRBJ2-7; D might be TRBD2 (6 bases). The germline CDR1 and CDR2 sequences are MNHEY and SVGAGI. The CDR3 loop spans 15 amino acids. With 5 bases removed from V and 1 base from J, the gap between germline ends came to 15 bases. The CDR3 region has the DNA TGTGCCAGCAGTATACTAGCAACTTCTTCCTACGAGCAGTACTTC. Amino acid sequence: CASSILATSSYEQYF.

V usage is TRBV5-1 and J usage is TRBJ2-2, with 8 bases matching TRBD1. Germline lookup yields CDR1 SGHRS and CDR2 YFSETQ. Unmatched junction bases numbered 18, after V lost 4 bases and J lost 4 bases. The CDR3 is 19 residues long. For the CDR3, the DNA is TGCGCCAGCAGCAGTACCGGGACAGGCGTACTACACCCCACCGGGGAGCTGTTTTTT. Translation gives CASSSTGTGVLHPTGELFF.

The rearrangement uses TRBV2 and TRBJ1-5, with 9 bases matching TRBD1. The CDR3 sequence is 17 residues long. The trim removed 5 bases at V and 2 bases at J, leaving 10 bases unmatched. Germline V gene sequence: CDR1 SNHLY, CDR2 FYNNEI. In nucleotides, the CDR3 is TGTGCCAGCAGTACCGGGACAGGGTCCGTTGGCAATCAGCCCCAGCATTTT. This gives the protein CASSTGTGSVGNQPQHF.

The chain carries TRBV5-1 and TRBJ2-3; TRBD2 matches 14 bases. The CDR3 runs 16 residues. V was pared by 2 bases and J by 10 bases, with 9 bases of the junction left unmatched. Germline CDR1 is SGHRS and CDR2 is YFSETQ. The CDR3, as DNA: TGCGCCAGCAGCTTCCGCCCCGGGACTAGCGGGAGTGCGCAGTATTTT. Its protein product is CASSFRPGTSGSAQYF. Full variable domain (rest looked up from reference TRBV5-1 and TRBJ2-3): KAGVTQTPRYLIKTRGQQVTLSCSPISGHRSVSWYQQTPGQGLQFLFEYFSETQRNKGNFPGRFSGRQFSNSRSEMNVSTLELGDSALYLCASSFRPGTSGSAQYFGPGTRLTVL.

The V and J genes are TRBV27 and TRBJ1-1, with TRBD1 matching over 10 bases. CDR1 and CDR2 (germline): MNHEY, SMNVEV (reference sequence). V lost 5 bases to trimming and J lost 1 base; unmatched junction nucleotides: 10. The length of the CDR3 is 17 residues. Written as DNA, the CDR3 is TGTGCCAGCAGTCTTTACGCGCGGGACAGGGGGAACACTGAAGCTTTCTTT. Residues: CASSLYARDRGNTEAFF.

The count of this clone is one. Distinct nucleotide sequences in the sample also encode this CDR3. The CDR3 DNA reads as TGTGCCAGCAGCCTAGCGGGGGGAAACACCGGGGAGCTGTTTTTT. Protein: CASSLAGGNTGELFF. This chain links TRBV7-3 with TRBJ2-2; 11 bases are a match to TRBD2. With 5 bases clipped from V and 2 bases from J, the junction kept 1 base outside the gene matches. This CDR3 contains 15 residues. The germline CDR1 and CDR2 sequences are SGHTA and FQGTGA.

The chain combines TRBV7-9 with TRBJ2-1, with no clear D. There are 13 residues in the CDR3. CDR1 and CDR2 from the germline V gene are SEHNR and FQNEAQ (reference sequence). V lost 3 bases, J lost 3 bases, and 6 bases lay in between. CDR3 DNA sequence: TGTGCCAGCAGCTTCCCTCTCTACAATGAGCAGTTCTTC. It specifies CASSFPLYNEQFF. The full variable domain, with the rest looked up from reference TRBV7-9 and TRBJ2-1, is DTGVSQNPRHKITKRGQNVTFRCDPISEHNRLYWYRQTLGQGPEFLTYFQNEAQLEKSRLLSDRFSAERPKGSFSTLEIQRTEQGDSAMYLCASSFPLYNEQFFGPGTRLTVL.

The rearrangement uses TRBV5-4 and TRBJ2-1, with 10 bases that match TRBD2. CDR1 and CDR2 from the germline V gene are SGHNT and YYREEE (reference sequence). CDR3 length equals 17 residues. V gave up 0 bases and J gave up 1 base; unmatched junction bases: 4. The chain's CDR3 is CASSLGGTSVSYNEQFF. CDR3 nucleotides: TGTGCCAGCAGCTTGGGTGGGACTAGCGTTTCCTACAATGAGCAGTTCTTC.